Reported below is one T cell receptor (beta chain). This sample is drawn from a study of blood T cell repertoires in COVID-19. Study-level background: Donors in the United States, Italy and Spain gave samples during acute or convalescent COVID-19. The cDNA or gDNA used as material had been derived from T cells, B-cell-depleted T cells, or PBMCs.

In the authors' methods: How many nucleated cells were present was estimated from reference gene primer amplification. The method was immunoSEQ multiplex PCR; TCRdb's version includes in-frame clones alone and lacks a portion of them. V and J calls and clone size come straight from that table; D and trimming were deduced from the DNA. The sample consists of around 190,000 clones, approximately 81% of them appearing once. CDR3 length equals 17 residues. V lost 2 bases and J 0 bases, leaving 14 bases between the germline ends. Per the germline V gene, CDR1 is KGHSH and CDR2 is LQKENI. The gene calls are TRBV18 and TRBJ1-3; tentatively, D is TRBD1 (5 bases). Sequences were obtained from peripheral blood. This receptor was taken from a woman over 75 with acute or convalescent COVID-19. The CDR3 loop reads CASSPSGDRLSGNTIYF. CDR3 sequence (DNA): TGTGCCAGCTCACCATCGGGCGACAGACTCTCTGGAAACACCATATATTTT.